This T cell receptor (beta chain) stems from a study of OX40 agonist ivuxolimab in advanced cancers. Study-level information: Three patients got partial responses; one had hepatocellular carcinoma and two had cutaneous melanoma.

The CDR3 runs to 19 residues. Blood was sampled at baseline, cycle 4 day 1, and cycle 7 day 1. Sequencing was performed with immunoSEQ multiplex PCR; in TCRdb, only in-frame clones are kept and a portion is missing. The data contain tens of thousands of clones, approximately 92% of them singletons. The chain couples TRBV21-1 to TRBJ2-7; the table assigns TRBD2, which was not confirmed against the DNA. TRBV21-1 is described as a pseudogene. The clonotype originates from an adult with an advanced solid tumor such as melanoma, head and neck, liver or kidney cancer. Sequencing used CD4+ or CD8+ T cells sorted from blood, obtained in a trial of the OX40 agonist ivuxolimab. CDR3 amino acids: CASSKEPKVHRGYLYEQYF. CDR3 in DNA: TGTGCCAGCAGCAAAGAACCAAAAGTCCATCGGGGTTACCTCTACGAGCAGTACTTC.